The 28 T cell receptor beta chains given below trace back to one sample, sequenced in a study of shared clonotypes between healthy human individuals. TCRdb's copy holds only in-frame clones and misses some; the assay was immunoSEQ multiplex PCR. Here the sample spans more than 900,000 clones, around 78% being singletons. Sequenced: memory CD4+ T cells from PBMCs. The subset: CD45RA-negative fraction. The receptors here all came from a man younger than 30 in good health. Some clones in this sample may be carry-over from other donors' samples.

The V gene is TRBV5-1, the J gene TRBJ2-7, with D perhaps matching TRBD2 (5 bases). The germline V gene has CDR1 SGHRS and CDR2 YFSETQ. The length of the CDR3 is 13 residues. Between the trimmed V and J ends, which lost 7 bases and 5 bases, there was a span of 16 bases. Here the CDR3 DNA reads TGCGCCAGCCGTTTGCACACCGGGGACGAGCAGTACTTC. Its protein is CASRLHTGDEQYF.

The chain employs TRBV5-1 and TRBJ2-5; the D is unclear. This CDR3 spans 13 amino acids. Germline-derived CDR1 and CDR2 are SGHRS and YFSETQ. With 0 bases removed from V and 2 bases from J, the gap between germline ends came to 5 bases. Here the CDR3 DNA reads TGCGCCAGCAGCTTGGTAATTCAAGAGACCCAGTACTTC. It codes for CASSLVIQETQYF.

This rearrangement joins TRBV5-1 to TRBJ2-5; TRBD2 agrees at 10 bases. There are 17 residues in the CDR3. V gave up 3 bases and J gave up 3 bases; unmatched junction bases: 11. Germline lookup yields CDR1 SGHRS and CDR2 YFSETQ. The CDR3, as DNA: TGCGCCAGCAGCTACCTGACTAGCGGGCTCGGGGAAGAGACCCAGTACTTC. Protein sequence: CASSYLTSGLGEETQYF. Complete variable domain (other parts from reference TRBV5-1 and TRBJ2-5): KAGVTQTPRYLIKTRGQQVTLSCSPISGHRSVSWYQQTPGQGLQFLFEYFSETQRNKGNFPGRFSGRQFSNSRSEMNVSTLELGDSALYLCASSYLTSGLGEETQYFGPGTRLLVL.

This chain joins TRBV6-1 and TRBJ1-3, with 7 bases that match TRBD1. From germline, CDR1 is MNHNS and CDR2 SASEGT. Trimming took 6 bases from V and 4 from J; bases not matched to a gene: 0. The CDR3 contains 12 residues. The DNA of the CDR3 is TGTGCCAGCAGACAGGGGGGAAACACCATATATTTT. Residues: CASRQGGNTIYF.

This clone occurred many times. The CDR3 reads CASSVGGGHTEAFF. CDR3 nucleotides: TGTGCCAGCAGCGTAGGGGGGGGGCACACTGAAGCTTTCTTT. The rearrangement uses TRBV7-8 and TRBJ1-1; possibly TRBD1 for D (6 bases). This CDR3 has 14 residues. The ends were cut back, 5 bases at V and 3 bases at J, with 13 bases in the middle. CDR1 and CDR2 (germline): SGHVS, FQNEAQ.

The chain has TRBV2 and TRBJ1-5; possibly TRBD1 for D (5 bases). This CDR3 contains 15 residues. V gave up 6 bases and J gave up 2 bases, with 14 bases separating them. Per the germline V gene, CDR1 is SNHLY and CDR2 is FYNNEI. DNA of the CDR3: TGTGCCAGCAGGGGGACGGCCCTTGGCAATCAGCCCCAGCATTTT. Its translation: CASRGTALGNQPQHF.

V is TRBV28 and J is TRBJ1-1; no reliable D call. This CDR3 is 15 amino acids long. V was clipped by 5 bases and J by 3 bases, with 16 bases between them. The germline CDR1 and CDR2 sequences are MDHEN and SYDVKM. The CDR3 DNA follows: TGTGCCAGCAGTCTGTGGACGGCCGAGGACACTGAAGCTTTCTTT. Amino acid sequence: CASSLWTAEDTEAFF.

J is TRBJ2-3 and V is TRBV9; D call uncertain. With 0 bases removed from V and 4 bases from J, the gap between germline ends came to 9 bases. The CDR3 contains 14 residues. Germline CDR1 and CDR2: SGDLS and YYNGEE. CDR3 bases: TGTGCCAGCAGCGTAGTTGGGGTCTCAGATACGCAGTATTTT. Amino acid sequence: CASSVVGVSDTQYF.

This sequence joins TRBV19 and TRBJ2-5, with D tentatively TRBD1 or TRBD2 (7 bases each). The J call may be wrong; the DNA end is better matched by TRBJ2-7. The CDR3 runs to 14 residues. Germline CDR1 is LNHDA and CDR2 is SQIVND (reference sequence). CDR3 residues: CASSVRQGLYEQYF. CDR3 in DNA: TGTGCCAGTAGTGTACGACAGGGACTATACGAGCAGTACTTC.

About this clone itself: This same CDR3 is encoded by further DNA sequences in the sample. The rearrangement joins TRBV6-1 to TRBJ1-2; D might be TRBD1 (5 bases). CDR1 and CDR2 (germline): MNHNS, SASEGT. The V end was cut by 2 bases, the J end by 8 bases, with 15 bases between. The CDR3 length is 14 residues. The CDR3 loop reads CASSEFGGEDGYTF. CDR3 nucleotides: TGTGCCAGCAGTGAATTTGGGGGGGAGGACGGCTACACCTTC.

This rearrangement joins TRBV4-1 to TRBJ1-1; 9 bases fit TRBD1. CDR1 and CDR2 (germline): MGHRA, YSYEKL. Losses at the gene ends were 8 bases for V and 7 bases for J; bases not matched to a gene: 8. The CDR3 loop spans 13 amino acids. CDR3 sequence reads: CASGRDREGEAFF. The CDR3 DNA is TGCGCCAGCGGCCGGGACAGGGAGGGTGAAGCTTTCTTT.

CDR3: CASSLADTSYNEQFF. The CDR3 bases are TGCGCCAGCAGCTTGGCGGACACCTCCTACAATGAGCAGTTCTTC. The V and J genes are TRBV5-1 and TRBJ2-1; D possibly corresponds to TRBD1 (5 bases). Per germline, CDR1 SGHRS and CDR2 YFSETQ. V lost 0 bases, J lost 0 bases, and 7 bases lay in between. The CDR3 covers 15 residues. The full variable domain, its missing parts supplied by reference TRBV5-1 and TRBJ2-1, is KAGVTQTPRYLIKTRGQQVTLSCSPISGHRSVSWYQQTPGQGLQFLFEYFSETQRNKGNFPGRFSGRQFSNSRSEMNVSTLELGDSALYLCASSLADTSYNEQFFGPGTRLTVL.

This clone has more than one count but fewer than ten. The V call is TRBV4-3, the J call TRBJ2-2; TRBD2 agrees at 9 bases. The CDR3 is 16 residues long. Germline CDR1 reads LGHNA; CDR2 reads YSLEER. Germline trimming cut 3 bases from V and 6 bases from J; bases unmatched to any gene: 8. The CDR3 sequence: CASSHSKAGGPGELFF. The CDR3 region has the DNA TGCGCCAGCAGCCATAGTAAGGCGGGAGGGCCCGGGGAGCTGTTTTTT.

This chain links TRBV18 with TRBJ1-2; D remains ambiguous. Germline-derived CDR1 and CDR2 are KGHSH and LQKENI. Trimming took 4 bases from V and 1 from J, leaving 7 bases between them. This CDR3 is built from 13 residues. The CDR3 DNA reads as TGTGCCAGCTCACTCGATGTTAACTATGGCTACACCTTC. Residues: CASSLDVNYGYTF.

The rearrangement uses TRBV28 and TRBJ2-1; weak D call: TRBD2 (5 bases). V lost 2 bases and J 0 bases, leaving 5 bases between the germline ends. The V gene's germline CDR1 is MDHEN and CDR2 SYDVKM. This CDR3 region has 14 residues. CDR3 bases: TGTGCCAGCAGTTTACGGGACTCCTACAATGAGCAGTTCTTC. Its translation: CASSLRDSYNEQFF. Together with reference TRBV28 and TRBJ2-1, the CDR3 gives the full variable domain: DVKVTQSSRYLVKRTGEKVFLECVQDMDHENMFWYRQDPGLGLRLIYFSYDVKMKEKGDIPEGYSVSREKKERFSLILESASTNQTSMYLCASSLRDSYNEQFFGPGTRLTVL.

The J gene is TRBJ2-5, the V gene TRBV5-1; D unclear. V was cut by 0 bases and J by 2 bases, with 14 bases left in between. Germline V gene sequence: CDR1 SGHRS, CDR2 YFSETQ. The CDR3 is 16 residues long. CDR3 nucleotides: TGCGCCAGCAGCTTGGGGGCAATGGCCCTACAAGAGACCCAGTACTTC. It specifies CASSLGAMALQETQYF. The complete variable domain, with remaining parts taken from reference TRBV5-1 and TRBJ2-5, reads KAGVTQTPRYLIKTRGQQVTLSCSPISGHRSVSWYQQTPGQGLQFLFEYFSETQRNKGNFPGRFSGRQFSNSRSEMNVSTLELGDSALYLCASSLGAMALQETQYFGPGTRLLVL.

The chain links TRBV7-2 to TRBJ2-6, with TRBD1 identical over 9 bases. CDR1 SGHTA and CDR2 FQGNSA come from the germline V gene. Trimming took 1 base from V and 0 from J; bases not matched to a gene: 4. The CDR3 totals 18 residues. The CDR3 DNA is TGTGCCAGCAGCTTAGGGGGACAGGGAAGCTCTGGGGCCAACGTCCTGACTTTC. It is translated as CASSLGGQGSSGANVLTF.

Only a few counts were recorded for this clone. The chain has TRBV5-1 and TRBJ2-7, with 11 bases identical to TRBD2. The ends lost 4 bases at V and 6 bases at J; junction bases unmatched: 9. In germline, CDR1 is SGHRS, CDR2 YFSETQ. The CDR3 extends over 15 amino acids. The CDR3 bases are TGCGCCAGCAGCCTCGGAGGGACTAGCGGCGCCGAGCAGTACTTC. Encoded protein: CASSLGGTSGAEQYF.

V is TRBV6-5 and J is TRBJ2-5, with TRBD1 as a possible D gene (5 bases). The CDR3 is 14 residues long. V lost 5 bases, J lost 3 bases, and 13 bases lay in between. CDR1 MNHEY and CDR2 SVGAGI come from the germline V gene. The CDR3: CASSPLGQEETQYF. Written as DNA, the CDR3 is TGTGCCAGCAGTCCTCTGGGGCAGGAAGAGACCCAGTACTTC.

About this clone: Within the sample, other DNA sequences also encode this same CDR3. The CDR3: CASSLLGQGGTEAFF. For the CDR3, the DNA is TGTGCCAGCAGTTTACTGGGACAGGGGGGGACTGAAGCTTTCTTT. V is TRBV28 and J is TRBJ1-1; 11 bases match TRBD1. This CDR3 is built from 15 residues. Germline V gives CDR1 MDHEN, CDR2 SYDVKM. The V and J ends lost 2 bases and 5 bases, in that order; junction bases with no gene match: 4.

This sequence joins TRBV6-6 and TRBJ1-1; possible D gene TRBD1, 5 bases. There are 12 residues in the CDR3. Trimming removed 2 bases at V and 11 bases at J, with 12 bases between. Per the germline V gene, CDR1 is MNHNY and CDR2 is SVGAGI (reference sequence). The CDR3 sequence is CASSYGGRDAFF. The CDR3, as DNA: TGTGCCAGCAGTTACGGAGGCAGGGACGCTTTCTTT.

Many counts were recorded for this clone. The V call is TRBV27, the J call TRBJ2-5; possible D gene TRBD1, 6 bases. CDR1 and CDR2 (germline): MNHEY, SMNVEV (reference sequence). V dropped 2 bases and J dropped 7 bases, with 17 bases sitting between them. The CDR3 runs 15 residues. The CDR3 nucleotides read TGTGCCAGCAGTTTAAGGCGACAGGTTGGTGGGACCCAGTACTTC. This sequence encodes CASSLRRQVGGTQYF.

The chain recombines TRBV30 with TRBJ1-3; perhaps TRBD1 as D (6 bases). With 3 bases removed from V and 2 bases from J, the gap between germline ends came to 11 bases. Germline CDR1 is GTSNPN and CDR2 is SVGIG (reference sequence). The CDR3 runs to 14 residues. CDR3: CAWRTQGTGNTIYF. The DNA for the CDR3 is TGTGCCTGGAGAACACAGGGTACTGGAAACACCATATATTTT.

This rearrangement joins TRBV28 to TRBJ1-1; 8 nucleotides line up with TRBD1. This CDR3 spans 15 amino acids. The germline V gene encodes CDR1 MDHEN and CDR2 SYDVKM. Germline trimming cut 4 bases from V and 1 base from J; bases unmatched to any gene: 5. The CDR3 spells CASSSPGQENTEAFF. Here the CDR3 DNA reads TGTGCCAGCAGTTCCCCGGGACAGGAGAACACTGAAGCTTTCTTT.

The rearrangement uses TRBV27 and TRBJ1-4, with 9 bases matching TRBD1. V shed 3 bases and J 7 bases; nucleotides not matched to a gene: 6. There are 15 residues in the CDR3. Per the germline V gene, CDR1 is MNHEY and CDR2 is SMNVEV (reference sequence). The CDR3 DNA reads TGTGCCAGCAGTTTGGACAGGGGTAGGGGTGAAAAACTGTTTTTT. Amino acids: CASSLDRGRGEKLFF.

A single count supports this clone. J is TRBJ1-2 and V is TRBV28, with TRBD1 identical over 8 bases. With V trimmed by 6 bases and J by 0 bases, 6 bases remained unmatched. This CDR3 contains 15 residues. From germline, CDR1 is MDHEN and CDR2 SYDVKM. The CDR3 DNA reads TGTGCCAGCAGCCCCCGACAGGGGACTAACTATGGCTACACCTTC. Its protein is CASSPRQGTNYGYTF.

This chain links TRBV7-2 with TRBJ2-1; D call uncertain. CDR1 and CDR2 from the germline V gene are SGHTA and FQGNSA. CDR3 length: 13 residues. Trimming took 4 bases from V and 4 from J, leaving 8 bases between them. DNA for the CDR3: TGTGCCAGCAGCTACAACCATTACAATGAGCAGTTCTTC. Amino acids: CASSYNHYNEQFF.

This clone occurred a few times. Additional DNA sequences in this sample encode the identical CDR3. CDR3 sequence: CASSLSDYGYTF. DNA of the CDR3: TGTGCCAGCAGTTTATCGGACTATGGCTACACCTTC. The rearrangement uses TRBV28 and TRBJ1-2, with D unclear. The V end was cut by 1 base, the J end by 3 bases, with 3 bases between. CDR1 and CDR2 from the germline V gene are MDHEN and SYDVKM. The length of the CDR3 is 12 residues.